Sequencing of this T cell receptor (beta chain) was carried out in a study of early stage breast cancer tumors. The table came from immunoSEQ multiplex PCR; TCRdb's copy has only in-frame clones and leaves some out. The table shows 45,000 to 60,000 clones, with roughly 84% occurring only once. Germline CDR1 and CDR2: WSHSY and SAAADI. Unmatched junction bases numbered 8, after V lost 0 bases and J lost 2 bases. CDR3 length equals 18 residues. The chain couples TRBV10-2 to TRBJ2-3; 10 bases fit TRBD2. The sequence came from a person aged 45 to 59 with breast cancer. The sample consisted of blood. This CDR3 is CASSESIAGGGSTDTQYF. The CDR3 nucleotides are TGCGCCAGCAGTGAGTCAATAGCGGGGGGTGGGTCCACAGATACGCAGTATTTT.